This TCR beta chain was sequenced for a study of T-cell reconstitution after alpha-beta-depleted transplantation in children. The TCRbeta library incorporated unique molecular identifiers. TCRdb reanalysed the PCR reads using MiXCR and keeps one entry per CDR3 protein. The sample yields some 240,000 distinct CDR3 sequences, around 8.9% seen once. This clonotype came up many times. This receptor was identified in a human donor who donated a stem cell graft to a child with SCID. The starting material was PBMCs from the stem cell graft donor, obtained from the stem cell graft.

Here the CDR3 DNA reads TGCAGTGCTAGAGTTGGGGGCCGGAATGAGCAGTTCTTC. This codes for CSARVGGRNEQFF. This chain connects TRBV20-1 to TRBJ2-1; TRBD1 might be the D (6 bases). CDR3 length: 13 residues. Germline CDR1 is DFQATT and CDR2 is SNEGSKA (reference sequence). V lost 1 base to trimming and J lost 7 bases, with 11 bases between them.